The 20 T cell receptor beta chains below come from one sample, sequenced in a study of OX40 agonist ivuxolimab in advanced cancers. Using immunoSEQ multiplex PCR, the repertoire was profiled, and TCRdb retains in-frame clones only, with some absent. The sample contains 65,000 to 80,000 clones, roughly nine tenths of which appear only once. Sample: CD4+ or CD8+ T cells sorted from blood, taken in a trial of the OX40 agonist ivuxolimab. The receptor source for this set is an adult with an advanced solid tumor such as melanoma, head and neck, liver or kidney cancer.

This clone has only a few counts. The V call is TRBV30, the J call TRBJ2-2; TRBD1 might be the D (6 bases). V was trimmed by 1 base and J by 1 base, leaving 10 bases between them. Germline V gives CDR1 GTSNPN, CDR2 SVGIG (reference sequence). The CDR3 consists of 15 residues. This CDR3 reads CAWSAGQMNTGELFF. The CDR3, as DNA: TGTGCCTGGAGTGCCGGACAGATGAACACCGGGGAGCTGTTTTTT.

The rearrangement uses TRBV19 and TRBJ2-5, with a possible D match to TRBD2 (6 bases). The ends were cut back, 3 bases at V and 5 bases at J, with 16 bases in the middle. Germline V gene lookup returns CDR1 LNHDA and CDR2 SQIVND (reference sequence). The CDR3 totals 15 residues. As DNA, the CDR3 is TGTGCCAGTAGTATCCGCGGGGCTTATGCGGAGACCCAGTACTTC. Translating it yields CASSIRGAYAETQYF.

J is TRBJ2-7 and V is TRBV29-1; D is tentatively TRBD1 or TRBD2 (6 bases each). Germline loops: CDR1 SQVTM, CDR2 ANQGSEA. V lost 6 bases and J 1 base, leaving 16 bases between the germline ends. The CDR3 runs 14 residues. The CDR3 sequence: CSVGGGLNSYEQYF. The CDR3 DNA is TGCAGCGTGGGGGGCGGGCTCAATTCCTACGAGCAGTACTTC.

This clone was observed a few times. The genes are TRBV29-1 and TRBJ1-5; TRBD1 agrees at 8 bases. CDR3 size: 13 residues. Germline assignment: CDR1 SQVTM and CDR2 ANQGSEA. Unmatched junction bases numbered 9, after V lost 6 bases and J lost 8 bases. The CDR3 coding sequence is TGCAGCGTCGTTAACAGGGGGGGGGAGCCCCAGCATTTT. Its protein is CSVVNRGGEPQHF. The variable domain in full, with the rest retrieved from reference TRBV29-1 and TRBJ1-5, is SAVISQKPSRDICQRGTSLTIQCQVDSQVTMMFWYRQQPGQSLTLIATANQGSEATYESGFVIDKFPISRPNLTFSTLTVSNMSPEDSSIYLCSVVNRGGEPQHFGDGTRLSIL.

The chain combines TRBV11-3 with TRBJ2-7, with TRBD2 matching over 7 bases. Germline V gene sequence: CDR1 SGHNT, CDR2 YENEEA. The CDR3 covers 20 residues. The V gene end was trimmed by 1 base and the J gene end by 4 bases; junction bases not matched to a gene: 22. The CDR3: CASSLGVTVMTSPHPYEQYF. As DNA, the CDR3 is TGTGCCAGCAGCTTAGGCGTGACAGTGATGACTAGCCCACACCCGTACGAGCAGTACTTC.

In DNA, the CDR3 is TGTGCCAGGGAGAAGGCTAGCGGCACAGATACGCAGTATTTT. Protein: CAREKASGTDTQYF. The rearrangement joins TRBV7-3 to TRBJ2-3; perhaps TRBD2 as D (6 bases). The length of the CDR3 is 14 residues. V was pared by 9 bases and J by 1 base, with 14 bases between. Germline V gives CDR1 SGHTA, CDR2 FQGTGA.

This clone was seen once. Other DNA sequences within the sample encode an identical CDR3. The chain has TRBV7-9 and TRBJ1-1; D perhaps matches TRBD1 (5 bases). Deletions cut 1 base from V and 3 bases from J, with 9 bases between. The length of the CDR3 is 14 residues. Germline-derived CDR1 and CDR2 are SEHNR and FQNEAQ (reference sequence). The CDR3 here is CASSLVGGDTEAFF. The CDR3 nucleotides read TGTGCCAGCAGCTTAGTAGGAGGGGACACTGAAGCTTTCTTT.

The chain carries TRBV27 and TRBJ1-1; 9 bases align to TRBD1. Germline V CDR1 and CDR2: MNHEY, SMNVEV (reference sequence). The CDR3 totals 15 residues. The J segment lost 5 bases and the V segment lost 6 bases, leaving 10 bases of the junction unmatched. The CDR3 loop reads CASSLQGAFGTEAFF. CDR3 DNA sequence: TGTGCCAGCAGCTTACAGGGGGCATTCGGAACTGAAGCTTTCTTT.

The chain links TRBV6-1 to TRBJ1-2; D perhaps matches TRBD1 (5 bases). Germline CDR1 reads MNHNS; CDR2 reads SASEGT. Between the trimmed V and J ends, which lost 5 bases and 4 bases, there was a span of 17 bases. The CDR3 extends over 15 amino acids. The CDR3 here is CASSHTITGSYGYTF. CDR3 in DNA: TGTGCCAGCAGTCACACCATTACAGGTAGCTATGGCTACACCTTC.

V usage is TRBV5-1 and J usage is TRBJ2-4, with TRBD2 as a possible D gene (6 bases). Germline CDR1 SGHRS, CDR2 YFSETQ. V was clipped by 6 bases and J by 5 bases, with 18 bases between them. The CDR3 consists of 15 residues. DNA for the CDR3: TGCGCCAGCACCCTAGGGGACTCCCAACAAAACATTCAGTACTTC. This codes for CASTLGDSQQNIQYF.

A word on this clone: Within the sample, other DNA sequences also encode this same CDR3. This chain links TRBV28 with TRBJ2-3, with D hard to call. V lost 6 bases to trimming and J lost 4 bases, with 8 bases between them. The CDR3 loop spans 12 amino acids. From germline, CDR1 is MDHEN and CDR2 SYDVKM. The CDR3 region is CASRSRADTQYF. The CDR3 DNA follows: TGTGCCAGCAGGTCTCGGGCAGATACGCAGTATTTT.

The chain carries TRBV11-3 and TRBJ2-5; 9 bases are a match to TRBD1. Trimming cost V 6 bases and J 3 bases; bases outside gene matches: 8. CDR1 is SGHNT and CDR2 is YENEEA in the germline V gene. The CDR3 is 15 amino acids. The CDR3 DNA follows: TGTGCCAGCAGTCCACAGGGGGCAGGAGAAGAGACCCAGTACTTC. The encoded protein is CASSPQGAGEETQYF.

V usage is TRBV7-2 and J usage is TRBJ1-5; tentatively, D is TRBD1 (6 bases). Germline V gives CDR1 SGHTA, CDR2 FQGNSA. With 8 bases removed from V and 0 bases from J, the gap between germline ends came to 20 bases. The CDR3 loop spans 17 amino acids. The CDR3 loop is CASPFLGADYSNQPQHF. As DNA, the CDR3 is TGTGCCAGCCCATTCTTGGGGGCGGACTATAGCAATCAGCCCCAGCATTTT.

The chain has TRBV5-1 and TRBJ1-4; TRBD1 matches 9 bases. The CDR3 has 15 residues. The V segment lost 3 bases and the J segment 5 bases; nucleotides outside the gene matches: 5. Germline V gives CDR1 SGHRS, CDR2 YFSETQ. The DNA for the CDR3 is TGCGCCAGCAGCTCCCAGACAGGGGGAAATGAAAAACTGTTTTTT. The encoded protein is CASSSQTGGNEKLFF.

This clone has a handful of counts. The chain recombines TRBV7-9 with TRBJ2-7; 7 nucleotides agree with TRBD2. Germline trimming cut 5 bases from V and 4 bases from J; bases unmatched to any gene: 5. CDR1 and CDR2 from the germline V gene are SEHNR and FQNEAQ (reference sequence). The CDR3 consists of 13 residues. This chain's CDR3 is CASSLRGGYEQYF. The DNA of the CDR3 is TGTGCCAGCAGCCTACGCGGGGGTTACGAGCAGTACTTC.

V is TRBV7-3 and J is TRBJ2-2; tentative D call: TRBD1 (6 bases). The germline V gene has CDR1 SGHTA and CDR2 FQGTGA. CDR3 length equals 15 residues. With 3 bases removed from V and 5 bases from J, the gap between germline ends came to 13 bases. CDR3: CASSFTGSDTGELFF. CDR3 DNA sequence: TGTGCCAGCAGCTTTACAGGGTCGGATACCGGGGAGCTGTTTTTT.

The rearrangement links TRBV18 to TRBJ1-5, with unresolved D. Trimming left V 0 bases short and J 4 bases short, with 4 bases between. CDR3 length equals 13 residues. Germline CDR1 KGHSH, CDR2 LQKENI. CDR3 region: CASSPPGNQPQHF. The CDR3 DNA is TGTGCCAGCTCACCACCGGGTAATCAGCCCCAGCATTTT.

The CDR3 DNA reads as TGCGCCAGCGGAGCCAGACCCATCTATGGCTACACCTTC. It yields the protein CASGARPIYGYTF. The gene calls are TRBV10-2 and TRBJ1-2; D is ambiguous. Germline loops: CDR1 WSHSY, CDR2 SAAADI. This CDR3 spans 13 amino acids. Deletions cut 8 bases from V and 4 bases from J, with 14 bases between.

V is TRBV4-1 and J is TRBJ1-1, with D unclear. Germline V CDR1 and CDR2: MGHRA, YSYEKL. Trimming cost V 0 bases and J 1 base, with 6 bases left between them. CDR3 length equals 14 residues. The DNA of the CDR3 is TGCGCCAGCAGCCAAGACCGGGGGAACACTGAAGCTTTCTTT. Translation gives CASSQDRGNTEAFF.

The chain uses TRBV27 and TRBJ2-5, with 8 bases fitting TRBD2. The CDR3 totals 16 residues. Germline CDR1 MNHEY, CDR2 SMNVEV (reference sequence). Losses at the gene ends were 5 bases for V and 1 base for J; bases not matched to a gene: 9. As DNA, the CDR3 is TGTGCCAGCAGTCTCTCCCCGCTAGCGGGCCAAGAGACCCAGTACTTC. Its protein is CASSLSPLAGQETQYF.